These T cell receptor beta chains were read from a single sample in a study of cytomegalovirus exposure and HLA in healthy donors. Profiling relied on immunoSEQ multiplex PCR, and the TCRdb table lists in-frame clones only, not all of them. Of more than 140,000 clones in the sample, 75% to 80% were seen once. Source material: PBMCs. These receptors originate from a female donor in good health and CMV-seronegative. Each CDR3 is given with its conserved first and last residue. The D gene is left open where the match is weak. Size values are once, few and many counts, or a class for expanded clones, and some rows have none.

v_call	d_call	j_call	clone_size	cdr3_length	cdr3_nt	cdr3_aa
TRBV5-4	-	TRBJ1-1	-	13	TGTGCCAGCAGCTTGGTACGAGGCACTGAAGCTTTCTTT	CASSLVRGTEAFF
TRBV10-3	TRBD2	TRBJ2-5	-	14	TGTGCCATCAGAGGCGGGGGGAGCGAGGAGACCCAGTACTTC	CAIRGGGSEETQYF
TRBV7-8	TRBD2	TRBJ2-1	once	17	TGTGCCAGCAGCCCGAACGCCAGGGGCAGCGGGGGCAATGAGCAGTTCTTC	CASSPNARGSGGNEQFF
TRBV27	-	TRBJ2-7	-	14	TGTGCCAGCAGTTTACAGGTAGGGGACTACGAGCAGTACTTC	CASSLQVGDYEQYF
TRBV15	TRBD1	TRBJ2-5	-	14	TGTGCCACCAGCCCGGGACAGGGTACGGAGACCCAGTACTTC	CATSPGQGTETQYF
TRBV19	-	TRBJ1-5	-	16	TGTGCCAGTAGTATAGGCGGCCTGAGGGGCAATCAGCCCCAGCATTTT	CASSIGGLRGNQPQHF
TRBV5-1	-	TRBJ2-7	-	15	TGCGCCAGCAGCTTGACGGCGGGGAGCTCCTACGAGCAGTACTTC	CASSLTAGSSYEQYF
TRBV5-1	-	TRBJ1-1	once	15	TGCGCCAGCAGCACAGCAGGGTGGCCGAACACTGAAGCTTTCTTT	CASSTAGWPNTEAFF
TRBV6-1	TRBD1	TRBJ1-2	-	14	TGTGCCAGCAGTGTACAATTACAGGGGGGAGACTACACCTTC	CASSVQLQGGDYTF
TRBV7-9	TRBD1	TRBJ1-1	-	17	TGTGCCAGCAGCCAAGGACAGGGTGGGGCTAGGAACACTGAAGCTTTCTTT	CASSQGQGGARNTEAFF
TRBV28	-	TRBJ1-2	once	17	TGTGCCAGCAGTTTATATGCCCCCCTGCAGGGGAACTATGGCTACACCTTC	CASSLYAPLQGNYGYTF
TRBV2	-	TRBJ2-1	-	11	TGTGCCAGCAGGAACTTCAGGGAGCAGTTCTTC	CASRNFREQFF
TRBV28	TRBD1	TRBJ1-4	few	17	TGTGCCAGCAGTTCCCCCTACCCGGGACAGGGTAGCGAAAAACTGTTTTTT	CASSSPYPGQGSEKLFF
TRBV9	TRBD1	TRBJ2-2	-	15	TGTGCCAGCAGCGTAGTAGACAGGGGGCGCGGGGAGCTGTTTTTT	CASSVVDRGRGELFF
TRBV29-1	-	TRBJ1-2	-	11	TGCAGCGCCGGAGACAGGACTGGCTACACCTTC	CSAGDRTGYTF
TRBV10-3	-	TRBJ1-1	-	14	TGTGCCATCAGTGGTCTGGACAGTAACACTGAAGCTTTCTTT	CAISGLDSNTEAFF
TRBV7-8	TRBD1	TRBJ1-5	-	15	TGTGCCAGCAGCGCCGGACAGGGGAGCAATCAGCCCCAGCATTTT	CASSAGQGSNQPQHF
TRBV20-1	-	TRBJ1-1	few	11	TGCAGTGCTAGGATCGGGACTGTAGTTTTCTTT	CSARIGTVVFF
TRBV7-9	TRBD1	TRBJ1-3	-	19	TGTGCCAGCAGCTTATCCAGGACAGGAGACATTCGCTCTGGAAACACCATATATTTT	CASSLSRTGDIRSGNTIYF
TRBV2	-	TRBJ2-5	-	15	TGTGCCAGTCATCCCGGGAACTTAGGTGGAGAGACCCAGTACTTC	CASHPGNLGGETQYF
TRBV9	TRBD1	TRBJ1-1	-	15	TGTGCCAGCAGCGTAAACACAGGGGGGGACACTGAAGCTTTCTTT	CASSVNTGGDTEAFF
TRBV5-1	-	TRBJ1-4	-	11	TGCGCCAGCAGCTTAGGGGAAGAACTGTTTTTT	CASSLGEELFF
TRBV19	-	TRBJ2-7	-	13	TGTGCCAGTAGCCCCTCTAGGGGCTACGAGCAGTACTTC	CASSPSRGYEQYF
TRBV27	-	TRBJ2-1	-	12	TGTGCCAGCAGTTCAGGGTCTATCGAGCAGTTCTTC	CASSSGSIEQFF
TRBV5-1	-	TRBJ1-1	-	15	TGCGCCAGCAGCCCGACAGCGATATTGAACACTGAAGCTTTCTTT	CASSPTAILNTEAFF
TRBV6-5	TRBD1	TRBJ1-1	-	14	TGTGCCAGCAGTATGGACAGGAGGAACACTGAAGCTTTCTTT	CASSMDRRNTEAFF
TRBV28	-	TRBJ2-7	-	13	TGTGCCAGCAGTTTCCTGGGGGAGGTCGAGCAGTACTTC	CASSFLGEVEQYF
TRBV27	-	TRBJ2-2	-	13	TGTGCCAGCAGTTTTTTTCTTACCGGGGAGCTGTTTTTT	CASSFFLTGELFF
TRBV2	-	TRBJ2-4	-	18	TGTGCCAGCAGTGAAACGACCACAGGAAACTTAGCCAAAAACATTCAGTACTTC	CASSETTTGNLAKNIQYF
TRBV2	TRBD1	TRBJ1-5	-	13	TGTGCCAGCAGTGGACAGGGTGGTGAGCCCCAGCATTTT	CASSGQGGEPQHF
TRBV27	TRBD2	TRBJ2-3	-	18	TGTGCCAGCAGTTTATCCGGGGAGGGGACTAGCGGCACAGATACGCAGTATTTT	CASSLSGEGTSGTDTQYF
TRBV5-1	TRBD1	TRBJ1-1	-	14	TGCGCCAGCAGCCCGGGACAGGTGAACACTGAAGCTTTCTTT	CASSPGQVNTEAFF
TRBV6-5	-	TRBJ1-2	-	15	TGTGCCAGCAGTTACCTGGGGAGACCTAACTATGGCTACACCTTC	CASSYLGRPNYGYTF
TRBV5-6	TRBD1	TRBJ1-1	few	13	TGTGCCAGCAGCACAGGGGGCTACACTGAAGCTTTCTTT	CASSTGGYTEAFF
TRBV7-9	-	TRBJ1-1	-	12	TGTGCCAGCAGCTTACGGGGGGATGAAGCTTTCTTT	CASSLRGDEAFF
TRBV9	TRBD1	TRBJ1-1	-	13	TGTGCCAGCAGCGTAGGACAGGGTTGTGAAGCTTTCTTT	CASSVGQGCEAFF
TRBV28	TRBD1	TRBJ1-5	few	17	TGTGCCAGCAAAACGAGGACAGGGGCACTAGCTTTACAGCCCCAGCATTTT	CASKTRTGALALQPQHF
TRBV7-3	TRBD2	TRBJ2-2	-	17	TGTGCCAGCAGCCTCCTAGGCGGGGGGGCAGACACCGGGGAGCTGTTTTTT	CASSLLGGGADTGELFF
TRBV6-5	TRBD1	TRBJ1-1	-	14	TGTGCCAGCAGTGGGCGACAGGGGAACACTGAAGCTTTCTTT	CASSGRQGNTEAFF
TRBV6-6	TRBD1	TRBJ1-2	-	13	TGTGCCAGCAGCCAGGGGGGCAGCTTAGGCTACACCTTC	CASSQGGSLGYTF
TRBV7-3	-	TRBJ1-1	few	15	TGTGCCAGCAGCGCGACGGACAGCTTTAACACTGAAGCTTTCTTT	CASSATDSFNTEAFF
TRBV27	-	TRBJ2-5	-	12	TGTGCCAGCATTTCCCGGGAAAAGACCCAGTACTTC	CASISREKTQYF
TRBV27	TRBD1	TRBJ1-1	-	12	TGTGCCATCTTAACAGGGGGCGGTGAAGCTTTCTTT	CAILTGGGEAFF
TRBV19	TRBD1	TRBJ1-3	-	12	TGTGCCAGCGGGACAGGTGGAAACACCATATATTTT	CASGTGGNTIYF
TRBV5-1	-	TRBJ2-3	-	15	TGCGCCAGCAGCACGAACGCAGGGGGCACAGATACGCAGTATTTT	CASSTNAGGTDTQYF
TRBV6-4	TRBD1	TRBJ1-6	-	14	TGTGCCAGCAGTGTCGGGACAGTTAATTCACCCCTCCACTTT	CASSVGTVNSPLHF
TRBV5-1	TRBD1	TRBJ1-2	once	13	TGCGCCAGTTCACCAGGGGGCAGCTATGGCTACACCTTC	CASSPGGSYGYTF
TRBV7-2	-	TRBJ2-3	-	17	TGTGCCAGCAGCACCGGCCTTAGCGCGAGAAACACAGATACGCAGTATTTT	CASSTGLSARNTDTQYF
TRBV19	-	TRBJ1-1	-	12	TGTGCCAGTAGTATAGATGGCTTTGAAGCTTTCTTT	CASSIDGFEAFF
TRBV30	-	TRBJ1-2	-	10	TGTGCCTGGAGCCCGGATGGCTACACCTTC	CAWSPDGYTF
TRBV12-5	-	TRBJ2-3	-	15	TGTGCTAGTGGTTTGATACGGGAGCTCACAGATACGCAGTATTTT	CASGLIRELTDTQYF
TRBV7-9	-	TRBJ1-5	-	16	TGTGCCAGCAGCTCACAAGACAGGAGTAGCAATCAGCCCCAGCATTTT	CASSSQDRSSNQPQHF
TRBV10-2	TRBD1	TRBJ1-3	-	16	TGCGCCAGCAGTAATCACTGGGACAGGGCTGGAAACACCATATATTTT	CASSNHWDRAGNTIYF